These T cell receptor beta chains were read from a single sample in a study of identical twins. TCRdb re-analysed the 5' RACE reads in MiXCR, keeping a single row per CDR3 protein. The data contain fewer than 800,000 distinct CDR3 sequences, just over 7% of them singletons. The same data also went into a second study, on yellow fever vaccine responses in identical twins.

Source material: PBMCs. The origin of the receptors is a young woman in good health. The CDR3 runs from the conserved cysteine through the conserved F or W. The D gene is left open where the match is weak. Rows may omit the clone size; those that give it use once, few, many or a size class.

size: many; J: TRBJ1-4; V: TRBV6-1; D: TRBD1; DNA: TGTGCCAGCACCGCAGGGGGCGCGGGGGATGAAAAACTGTTTTTT; CDR3: CASTAGGAGDEKLFF
size: NA; J: TRBJ2-3; V: TRBV28; D: NA; DNA: TGTGCCAGCAGTTCACGGATAGATACGCAGTATTTT; CDR3: CASSSRIDTQYF
size: NA; J: TRBJ2-3; V: TRBV18; D: NA; DNA: TGTGCCAGCTCACACGGGGCTAGCCGAAGCACAGATACGCAGTATTTT; CDR3: CASSHGASRSTDTQYF
size: NA; J: TRBJ2-1; V: TRBV7-8; D: NA; DNA: TGTGCCAGCAGCATACTAAAGCAGGGGTCCATTTTGTTTGGCAATGAGCAGTTCTTC; CDR3: CASSILKQGSILFGNEQFF
size: NA; J: TRBJ2-5; V: TRBV2; D: NA; DNA: TGTGCCAGCAGTCGATTTAACCAAGAGACCCAGTACTTC; CDR3: CASSRFNQETQYF
size: few; J: TRBJ2-2; V: TRBV29-1; D: TRBD1; DNA: TGCAGCGTTGAGACAGGGTCTGCGAACACCGGGGAGCTGTTTTTT; CDR3: CSVETGSANTGELFF
size: few; J: TRBJ2-1; V: TRBV7-6; D: NA; DNA: TGTGCCAGCACCTTGTCAGCGGTCTCCTACAATGAGCAGTTCTTC; CDR3: CASTLSAVSYNEQFF
size: NA; J: TRBJ2-3; V: TRBV24-1; D: NA; DNA: TGTGCCACCAGTGATCCCGGGCGGGGCATGAGCACAGATACGCAGTATTTT; CDR3: CATSDPGRGMSTDTQYF
size: few; J: TRBJ2-6; V: TRBV2; D: TRBD2; DNA: TGTGCCAGCAGCCCACCCCGGGGGGGTACTTTCTCTGGGGCCAACGTCCTGACTTTC; CDR3: CASSPPRGGTFSGANVLTF
size: many; J: TRBJ2-3; V: TRBV15; D: TRBD2; DNA: TGTGCCACCAGCAGACGGCCCGGGACTATACGACCAGATACGCAGTATTTT; CDR3: CATSRRPGTIRPDTQYF
size: few; J: TRBJ1-2; V: TRBV10-3; D: TRBD1; DNA: TGTGCCATCAGTGGGTCCCTCACAGGGGCGTGGGACTATGGCTACACCTTC; CDR3: CAISGSLTGAWDYGYTF
size: few; J: TRBJ1-5; V: TRBV29-1; D: TRBD1; DNA: TGCAGCACCCAGACAGGGGATGCGGATCAGCCCCAGCATTTT; CDR3: CSTQTGDADQPQHF
size: many; J: TRBJ2-1; V: TRBV12-3/TRBV12-4; D: NA; DNA: TGTGCCAGCAGTTGGACGGCTGGGCAGTTCTTC; CDR3: CASSWTAGQFF
size: NA; J: TRBJ2-1; V: TRBV9; D: TRBD1; DNA: TGTGCCAGCAGCGTAGGGGACAGGGGTGGGGTCGATGAGCAGTTCTTC; CDR3: CASSVGDRGGVDEQFF
size: many; J: TRBJ1-1; V: TRBV3-1; D: NA; DNA: TGTGCCAGCAGCCAAGCCGGACGGAGGAACACTGAAGCTTTCTTT; CDR3: CASSQAGRRNTEAFF
size: few; J: TRBJ1-1; V: TRBV12-3/TRBV12-4; D: TRBD1; DNA: TGTGCCAGCAGGTTGCTGTGGAGGGGGCCTAGTGAAGCTTTCTTT; CDR3: CASRLLWRGPSEAFF
size: NA; J: TRBJ2-6; V: TRBV7-6; D: TRBD2; DNA: TGTGCCAGCAGCTTCGCGGGAGGGACGGGGGCCAACGTCCTGACTTTC; CDR3: CASSFAGGTGANVLTF
size: few; J: TRBJ2-7; V: TRBV7-6; D: TRBD2; DNA: TGTGCCAGCAGCCGTTTGGGGGGGGAGCAGTACTTC; CDR3: CASSRLGGEQYF
size: NA; J: TRBJ1-2; V: TRBV3-1; D: NA; DNA: TGTGCCAGCAGCCAAGGGGGGCTAACCAGGGAGCTAGGAGATGGCTACACCTTC; CDR3: CASSQGGLTRELGDGYTF
size: NA; J: TRBJ1-3; V: TRBV20-1; D: NA; DNA: TGCAGTGCTGAACAGGGACCTGGAAACACCATATATTTT; CDR3: CSAEQGPGNTIYF
size: many; J: TRBJ2-3; V: TRBV20-1; D: NA; DNA: TGCAGTGCGTCTCCGCTAGGGGTCTCCAGCACAGATACGCAGTATTTT; CDR3: CSASPLGVSSTDTQYF
size: NA; J: TRBJ2-7; V: TRBV7-9; D: NA; DNA: TGTGCCTGGTCGGGGGACAAGGCCTACGAGCAGTACTTC; CDR3: CAWSGDKAYEQYF